The 18 T cell receptor beta chains in this list originate from one sample, sequenced in a study of T cells expressing NK-cell markers. TCRdb reprocessed the 5' RACE reads, keeping one entry per CDR3 protein, no DNA. The listing records fewer than 550,000 distinct CDR3 sequences. The source material was blood T cells: a sorted CD56 or NKG2C T cell subset, CD4+ or CD8+ T cells, or bulk PBMC T cells (not recorded which). The receptors originated from a woman aged 45-60 years in good health.

This chain uses TRBV6-1 with TRBJ1-3; as DNA is missing, the TRBD1 call by TCRdb cannot be tested. Germline V gives CDR1 MNHNS, CDR2 SASEGT. This CDR3 has 16 residues. CDR3 residues: CASSVNRVEAGNTIYF.

The chain joins TRBV20-1 to TRBJ2-1; TCRdb's D gene call, TRBD2, goes unchecked for lack of DNA. CDR3 length: 14 amino acids. Per the germline V gene, CDR1 is DFQATT and CDR2 is SNEGSKA (reference sequence). CDR3 sequence: CSASTGLLDNEQFF.

This chain uses TRBV20-1 with TRBJ2-2; TCRdb names TRBD2, which stays unverified in the absence of DNA. The germline V gene encodes CDR1 DFQATT and CDR2 SNEGSKA (reference sequence). The CDR3 sequence is 15 residues long. CDR3 protein: CSAPGTSGITGELFF.

The chain has TRBV24-1 and TRBJ2-1; without DNA, the TCRdb call of TRBD2 cannot be checked. The CDR3 contains 14 residues. In germline, CDR1 is KGHDR, CDR2 SFDVKD. The CDR3 sequence is CATSETIRYNEQFF.

The chain combines TRBV5-1 with TRBJ1-4; TCRdb designates TRBD1, a call that cannot be tested without DNA. Germline values: CDR1 SGHRS, CDR2 YFSETQ. The CDR3 loop spans 21 amino acids. Here the CDR3 reads CASSFEFLAGPPRATNEKLFF.

V usage is TRBV25-1 and J usage is TRBJ2-3. CDR1 MGHDK and CDR2 SYGVNS come from the germline V gene. This CDR3 is built from 11 residues. The CDR3 sequence: CASRAANAQYF.

The gene calls are TRBV5-1 and TRBJ2-5; TCRdb names TRBD2, which stays unverified in the absence of DNA. CDR1 and CDR2 (germline): SGHRS, YFSETQ. The CDR3 has 16 amino acids. The CDR3 spells CASSWGGLAPQETQYF.

The genes are TRBV12-3 or TRBV12-4 and TRBJ2-5; the D gene TCRdb calls, TRBD1, cannot be checked with no DNA. There are 12 residues in the CDR3. This chain's CDR3 is CATGPRGETQYF.

The chain recombines TRBV5-1 with TRBJ2-2; as DNA is missing, the TRBD2 call by TCRdb cannot be tested. The germline V gene encodes CDR1 SGHRS and CDR2 YFSETQ. The CDR3 sequence is 15 residues long. The chain's CDR3 is CASSLVGGSAGELFF.

The chain is built from TRBV5-1 and TRBJ1-4; TCRdb designates TRBD1, a call that cannot be tested without DNA. Germline assignment: CDR1 SGHRS and CDR2 YFSETQ. The CDR3 extends over 17 amino acids. CDR3 sequence reads: CASRFRGRNQTNEKLFF.

The chain employs TRBV5-5 and TRBJ1-1; TCRdb gives TRBD1 as the D gene, but with no DNA this cannot be confirmed. Germline lookup yields CDR1 SGHKS and CDR2 YYEKEE (reference sequence). The CDR3 loop spans 16 amino acids. The CDR3 loop reads CASSLGQGWANTEAFF.

V gene TRBV12-3 or TRBV12-4 combines with J gene TRBJ2-2; TCRdb's assignment of TRBD2 cannot be checked, as there is no DNA. The CDR3 covers 14 residues. The CDR3: CASSFLPEAGELFF.

The V gene is TRBV5-1, the J gene TRBJ2-1. Germline V gene lookup returns CDR1 SGHRS and CDR2 YFSETQ. The CDR3 covers 17 residues. CDR3 protein: CASSLGWATDSYNEQFF.

The V gene is TRBV19, the J gene TRBJ1-5; the D call of TRBD1 rests on TCRdb alone, since no DNA is present to check it. Germline CDR1 reads LNHDA; CDR2 reads SQIVND (reference sequence). This CDR3 is 15 amino acids long. CDR3 protein: CASSPGTVSGQPQHF. The full variable domain, in which reference TRBV19 and TRBJ1-5 provide the parts outside the CDR3, is DGGITQSPKYLFRKEGQNVTLSCEQNLNHDAMYWYRQDPGQGLRLIYYSQIVNDFQKGDIAEGYSVSREKKESFPLTVTSAQKNPTAFYLCASSPGTVSGQPQHFGDGTRLSIL.

The J gene is TRBJ1-4, the V gene TRBV20-1. This CDR3 is 16 amino acids long. CDR1 is DFQATT and CDR2 is SNEGSKA in the germline V gene (reference sequence). CDR3 sequence: CSARSLGRGTNEKLFF.

J is TRBJ1-2 and V is TRBV20-1; TCRdb returns TRBD1, unconfirmable since there is no DNA. The germline V gene has CDR1 DFQATT and CDR2 SNEGSKA (reference sequence). The CDR3 runs 15 residues. This chain's CDR3 is CSARKGQGMEYGYTF.

This chain joins TRBV19 and TRBJ2-2; TCRdb returns TRBD1, unconfirmable since there is no DNA. Germline CDR1 is LNHDA and CDR2 is SQIVND (reference sequence). The CDR3 is 13 amino acids. This CDR3 is CASRGEHTGELFF.

This chain links TRBV20-1 with TRBJ2-5; TCRdb indicates TRBD1, and absent DNA this call remains unverified. The germline gives CDR1 DFQATT, CDR2 SNEGSKA (reference sequence). CDR3 size: 14 residues. CDR3 in amino acids: CSAGPGAAAETQYF.